These T cell receptor beta chains were read from a single sample in a study of T cell repertoires in cytomegalovirus infection. Each CDR3 protein gets one entry after TCRdb re-called the reads with MiXCR. Here the sample spans 560,000 or so distinct CDR3 sequences, approximately 17% being singletons. Sequencing was carried out using CD8+ T cells from PBMCs. Every receptor here comes from a human donor in good health (CMV status not recorded). Some clones in this sample may be carry-over from other donors' samples. The CDR3 runs from the conserved cysteine through the conserved F or W. D genes are given only for firm matches. Clone size appears in some rows only: once, few, many, or a class for an expanded clone.

>TRBD2|-|TRBV5-1|TRBJ2-2
CASSPGTSGDNTGELFF
TGCGCCAGCAGCCCCGGGACTAGCGGGGATAACACCGGGGAGCTGTTTTTT
>-|few|TRBV6-1|TRBJ2-7
CASRGGRDVYEQYF
TGTGCCAGCAGGGGGGGACGGGACGTCTACGAGCAGTACTTC
>TRBD1|-|TRBV2|TRBJ1-2
CASSDRDRERGYTF
TGTGCCAGCAGTGACCGGGACAGGGAGAGGGGCTACACCTTC
>TRBD2|-|TRBV20-1|TRBJ2-7
CSASGPVTSGRSSYEQYF
TGCAGTGCTAGTGGGCCCGTCACTAGCGGGAGGAGCTCCTACGAGCAGTACTTC
>TRBD2|many|TRBV7-3|TRBJ2-6
CASSAVAGGALGAGANVLTF
TGTGCCAGCAGCGCAGTAGCGGGGGGCGCACTCGGGGCTGGGGCCAACGTCCTGACTTTC
>TRBD2|-|TRBV4-1|TRBJ2-1
CASSQSGRAHNEQFF
TGCGCCAGCAGTCAAAGCGGGAGGGCACACAATGAGCAGTTCTTC
>-|-|TRBV20-1|TRBJ2-7
CSARNPKGSYEQYF
TGCAGTGCTCGAAATCCAAAAGGCTCTTACGAGCAGTACTTC
>-|-|TRBV4-1|TRBJ1-4
CASSQGSTRREKMFF
TGCGCCAGCAGCCAAGGGAGTACCCGACGGGAAAAAATGTTTTTT
>TRBD1|few|TRBV20-1|TRBJ1-5
CSAMGQGAIDQPQHF
TGCAGTGCCATGGGACAGGGGGCGATTGATCAGCCCCAGCATTTT
>TRBD2|many|TRBV28|TRBJ2-5
CASRGSGSRLPKETQYF
TGTGCCAGCAGGGGGAGCGGGAGTCGCCTCCCGAAAGAGACCCAGTACTTC
>-|-|TRBV20-1|TRBJ1-1
CSARGGRNTEAFF
TGCAGTGCTAGAGGGGGCAGAAACACTGAAGCTTTCTTT
>-|few|TRBV29-1|TRBJ2-7
CSARTRGDYEQYF
TGCAGCGCCCGCACGAGGGGAGACTACGAGCAGTACTTC
>-|many|TRBV4-2|TRBJ2-7
CASRTVGTSAYEQYF
TGTGCCAGCAGGACCGTCGGCACTTCGGCTTACGAGCAGTACTTC
>TRBD1|-|TRBV11-2|TRBJ1-1
CASSPPRQGKTEAFF
TGTGCCAGCAGCCCACCGAGACAGGGTAAAACTGAAGCTTTCTTT
>TRBD1|few|TRBV24-1|TRBJ1-1
CAIRGPGNTEAFF
TGTGCCATCAGGGGGCCGGGTAACACTGAAGCTTTCTTT
>TRBD1|-|TRBV4-1|TRBJ1-5
CASSPLTGLQPQHF
TGCGCCAGCAGCCCTTTGACAGGGTTACAGCCCCAGCATTTT
>-|many|TRBV27|TRBJ2-5
CASSFLTGRYQETQYF
TGTGCCAGCAGTTTTTTAACGGGACGGTACCAAGAGACCCAGTACTTC
>TRBD1|-|TRBV6-1|TRBJ1-1
CASSERDRGLLNTEAFF
TGTGCCAGCAGTGAACGGGACAGGGGGCTGCTGAACACTGAAGCTTTCTTT
>-|-|TRBV11-2|TRBJ2-7
CASRATGFASYEQYF
TGTGCCAGCAGGGCTACAGGGTTTGCGTCCTACGAGCAGTACTTC
>-|few|TRBV24-1|TRBJ2-2
CATASRAGELFF
TGTGCCACCGCCTCGCGGGCCGGGGAGCTGTTTTTT
>TRBD1|many|TRBV27|TRBJ1-5
CASTPLGGQGDQPQHF
TGTGCCAGCACCCCCCTCGGGGGACAGGGGGATCAGCCCCAGCATTTT
>TRBD1|-|TRBV19|TRBJ1-5
CASSRRDRGSVGNQPQHF
TGTGCCAGTAGCCGCCGGGACAGGGGAAGTGTTGGCAATCAGCCCCAGCATTTT